These 20 T cell receptor beta chains were sequenced from one sample in a study of blood T cell repertoires in COVID-19. The table came from immunoSEQ multiplex PCR; TCRdb's copy has only in-frame clones and leaves some out. Altogether 28,000 or so clones are present, 75% to 90% being singletons, with the ten largest covering 28%. Input material: peripheral blood. These receptors originate from a woman of 80 years or more with COVID-19, enrolled during active disease.

This sequence joins TRBV2 and TRBJ2-6, with 7 positions matching TRBD1. The CDR3 runs 19 residues. Germline values: CDR1 SNHLY, CDR2 FYNNEI. Trimming at V came to 2 bases and at J to 0 bases, leaving 10 bases not matched to a gene. For the CDR3, the DNA is TGTGCCAGCAGTGAAAGGGGTTTGGGACAGAACTCTGGGGCCAACGTCCTGACTTTC. It encodes CASSERGLGQNSGANVLTF.

The chain uses TRBV12-5 and TRBJ2-7; TRBD1 matches at 7 bases. V lost 6 bases, J lost 6 bases, and 5 bases stayed unmatched. The CDR3 has 12 residues. Germline V lookup: CDR1 LGHNT, CDR2 FRNRAP. CDR3 loop: CASGRDSAEQYF. The CDR3 nucleotides are TGTGCTAGTGGCCGGGACAGCGCCGAGCAGTACTTC.

The V gene is TRBV27, the J gene TRBJ1-5, with a possible D match to TRBD1 (5 bases). Trimming took off 5 bases at V and 4 bases at J, with 15 bases between the two ends. The germline CDR1 and CDR2 sequences are MNHEY and SMNVEV (reference sequence). The CDR3 loop spans 15 amino acids. This CDR3 is CASSPNAGGNQPQHF. The CDR3 coding sequence is TGTGCCAGCAGTCCAAACGCGGGGGGGAATCAGCCCCAGCATTTT.

This chain joins TRBV27 and TRBJ2-2; TRBD1 matches 7 bases. V was pared by 3 bases and J by 4 bases, with 14 bases of the junction left unmatched. Germline CDR1 MNHEY, CDR2 SMNVEV (reference sequence). The length of the CDR3 is 18 residues. The CDR3 here is CASSFSPRQGKGTGELFF. As DNA, the CDR3 is TGTGCCAGCAGTTTTTCCCCACGACAGGGAAAAGGCACCGGGGAGCTGTTTTTT.

The genes are TRBV2 and TRBJ2-3; no definite D call. V lost 1 base, J lost 1 base, and 15 bases lay in between. The CDR3 runs 17 residues. CDR1 and CDR2 (germline): SNHLY, FYNNEI. The CDR3, as DNA: TGTGCCAGCAGTGAAGTCCCGAACTTTCAGGGCACAGATACGCAGTATTTT. Translation: CASSEVPNFQGTDTQYF.

The chain couples TRBV5-4 to TRBJ2-1, with a tentative D call TRBD2 (6 bases). V was trimmed by 1 base and J by 6 bases, leaving 11 bases between them. Looked up from germline, CDR1 is SGHNT and CDR2 is YYREEE (reference sequence). The length of the CDR3 is 14 residues. The CDR3: CASSLKTSFNEQFF. In nucleotides, the CDR3 is TGTGCCAGCAGCTTGAAGACTAGTTTCAATGAGCAGTTCTTC.

A single count supports this clone. The CDR3 coding sequence is TGTGCCAGCCTGGGACAGGGGAGATTTGAGGCTTTCTTT. Protein: CASLGQGRFEAFF. This chain connects TRBV6-5 to TRBJ1-1, with TRBD1 matching over 10 bases. V shed 8 bases, J shed 11 bases, and the junction held 11 bases outside the gene matches. The germline CDR1 and CDR2 sequences are MNHEY and SVGAGI. The length of the CDR3 is 13 residues.

The V call is TRBV11-1, the J call TRBJ1-1; D may be TRBD1 (6 bases). The germline V gene has CDR1 SGHAT and CDR2 FQDESV (reference sequence). V lost 5 bases, J lost 6 bases, and 16 bases lay in between. The CDR3 sequence is 14 residues long. As DNA, the CDR3 is TGTGCCAGCAGCATAGGACAGTACGAGGCTGAAGCTTTCTTT. Translated: CASSIGQYEAEAFF.

This clone appeared once. The chain is built from TRBV3-1 (or the pseudogene TRBV3-2) and TRBJ2-1; no definite D call. Per germline, CDR1 LGHDT and CDR2 YNNKEL (reference sequence). The V gene lost 7 bases and the J gene lost 5 bases, with 21 bases spanning the gap. The CDR3 sequence is 16 residues long. CDR3 loop: CASTPSPRLRNNEQFF. In DNA form, the CDR3 reads TGTGCCAGCACTCCATCGCCTCGGTTAAGAAACAATGAGCAGTTCTTC.

This chain links TRBV6-5 with TRBJ1-2; D gene ambiguous. The CDR3 has 14 amino acids. Deletions cut 0 bases from V and 6 bases from J, with 11 bases between. Per germline, CDR1 MNHEY and CDR2 SVGAGI. The CDR3 loop reads CASSYSRSRDGYTF. The CDR3 DNA is TGTGCCAGCAGTTACTCGAGGTCAAGAGATGGCTACACCTTC.

The chain combines TRBV9 with TRBJ2-7; 8 bases match TRBD2. Germline V gene sequence: CDR1 SGDLS, CDR2 YYNGEE. CDR3 length: 16 amino acids. V was pared by 3 bases and J by 0 bases, with 8 bases of the junction left unmatched. Written as DNA, the CDR3 is TGTGCCAGCAGCGAAAAACCGGGGGGGGCCTCCTACGAGCAGTACTTC. Translating gives CASSEKPGGASYEQYF.

The V gene is TRBV30, the J gene TRBJ1-1; D is perhaps TRBD1 (5 bases). Germline CDR1 GTSNPN, CDR2 SVGIG (reference sequence). This CDR3 comprises 13 residues. Trimming stripped 7 bases from V and 3 bases from J, with 15 bases between. The CDR3 DNA follows: TGTGCCTCCTCCAATCGGGGGGACACTGAAGCTTTCTTT. Translating it yields CASSNRGDTEAFF. The entire variable domain, with the rest obtained from reference TRBV30 and TRBJ1-1, is as follows: SQTIHQWPATLVQPVGSPLSLECTVEGTSNPNLYWYRQAAGRGLQLLFYSVGIGQISSEVPQNLSASRPQDRQFILSSKKLLLSDSGFYLCASSNRGDTEAFFGQGTRLTVV.

This rearrangement joins TRBV19 to TRBJ2-7, with D possibly being TRBD2 (6 bases). The CDR3 runs to 15 residues. Germline V gives CDR1 LNHDA, CDR2 SQIVND (reference sequence). The V end lost 1 base, the J end lost 0 bases, and 10 bases lay between the germline ends. The CDR3 region is CASSIGRGSSYEQYF. The CDR3 DNA is TGTGCCAGTAGTATAGGTCGGGGGAGCTCCTACGAGCAGTACTTC.

The chain is built from TRBV4-2 and TRBJ1-2, with D possibly TRBD1 on 6 matching bases. The CDR3 has 15 residues. V dropped 6 bases and J dropped 3 bases, with 17 bases sitting between them. Germline CDR1 is LGHNA and CDR2 is YNFKEQ. The chain's CDR3 is CASSDLLDRDYGYTF. The DNA for the CDR3 is TGTGCCAGCAGTGACCTCTTGGACAGAGACTATGGCTACACCTTC.

The chain recombines TRBV29-1 with TRBJ1-3; D unresolved. Germline V CDR1 and CDR2: SQVTM, ANQGSEA. The CDR3 length is 12 residues. V was trimmed by 4 bases and J by 1 base, leaving 5 bases between them. Here the CDR3 DNA reads TGCAGCGTTGTCGGGTCTGGAAACACCATATATTTT. It yields the protein CSVVGSGNTIYF.

V usage is TRBV5-4 and J usage is TRBJ2-5, with D possibly TRBD2 on 5 matching bases. The CDR3 is made up of 14 amino acids. CDR1 and CDR2 from the germline V gene are SGHNT and YYREEE (reference sequence). Trimming removed 4 bases at V and 1 base at J, with 11 bases between. The CDR3 sequence is CASSKGLSQETQYF. For the CDR3, the DNA is TGTGCCAGCAGCAAAGGACTTAGCCAAGAGACCCAGTACTTC.

The gene calls are TRBV27 and TRBJ2-1; TRBD2 aligns across 10 bases. V lost 3 bases to trimming and J lost 7 bases; unmatched junction nucleotides: 9. The CDR3 loop spans 16 amino acids. The germline CDR1 and CDR2 sequences are MNHEY and SMNVEV (reference sequence). The CDR3 protein is CASSFLSVSGRNEQFF. CDR3 DNA: TGTGCCAGCAGTTTCTTAAGCGTTAGCGGGAGGAATGAGCAGTTCTTC.

The CDR3 DNA reads TGTGCCAGCAGCTTTAGCAGGGCGATCGGGGAGCTGTTTTTT. Residues: CASSFSRAIGELFF. This sequence joins TRBV7-9 and TRBJ2-2, with D tentatively TRBD1 (5 bases). V lost 3 bases to trimming and J lost 7 bases, with 12 bases between them. Germline V lookup: CDR1 SEHNR, CDR2 FQNEAQ (reference sequence). The CDR3 spans 14 residues.

The rearrangement joins TRBV5-5 to TRBJ1-1, with D possibly TRBD1 on 6 matching bases. The CDR3 has 14 residues. Looked up from germline, CDR1 is SGHKS and CDR2 is YYEKEE (reference sequence). Trimming took 2 bases from V and 5 from J, leaving 13 bases between them. The CDR3 spells CASSLQGSKTEAFF. In nucleotides, the CDR3 is TGTGCCAGCAGCTTACAGGGAAGTAAGACTGAAGCTTTCTTT.

V is TRBV5-6 and J is TRBJ2-1, with D unclear. CDR3 length: 17 residues. Trimming took 0 bases from V and 0 from J, leaving 13 bases between them. Germline V gene sequence: CDR1 SGHDT, CDR2 YYEEEE. CDR3 coding DNA: TGTGCCAGCAGCTTGGCCGTCGCGCCAAGCTCCTACAATGAGCAGTTCTTC. It codes for CASSLAVAPSSYNEQFF.